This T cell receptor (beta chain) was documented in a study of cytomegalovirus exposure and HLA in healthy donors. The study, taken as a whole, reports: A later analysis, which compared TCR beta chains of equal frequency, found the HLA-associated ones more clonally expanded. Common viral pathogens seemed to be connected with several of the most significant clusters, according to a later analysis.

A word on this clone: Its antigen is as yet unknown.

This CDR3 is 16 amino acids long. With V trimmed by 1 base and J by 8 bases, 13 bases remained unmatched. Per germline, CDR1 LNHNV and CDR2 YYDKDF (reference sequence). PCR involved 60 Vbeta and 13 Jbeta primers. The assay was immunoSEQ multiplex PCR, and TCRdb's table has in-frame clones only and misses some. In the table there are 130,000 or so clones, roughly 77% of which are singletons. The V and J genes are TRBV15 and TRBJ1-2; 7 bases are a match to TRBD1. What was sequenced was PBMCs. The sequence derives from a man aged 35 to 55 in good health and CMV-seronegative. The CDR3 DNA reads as TGTGCCACCAGCAGAGGGTGGAGGGGGCAGGAAGAGGGCTACACCTTC. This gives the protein CATSRGWRGQEEGYTF.